The next 20 T cell receptor beta chains were all read from a single sample in a study of blood T cell repertoires in COVID-19. Some clones are missing from TCRdb's copy, which holds only in-frame ones; the method was immunoSEQ multiplex PCR. Seen here are 200,000 or so clones, around 80% observed once, and the top ten hold over 7%. Sequences were obtained from PBMCs or T cells enriched from blood (not recorded which). These receptor sequences come from a woman aged 40 to 50 with acute COVID-19.

The chain couples TRBV5-1 to TRBJ2-5; D is undetermined. Germline CDR1 reads SGHRS; CDR2 reads YFSETQ. V dropped 0 bases and J dropped 2 bases, with 5 bases sitting between them. The CDR3 loop spans 13 amino acids. The CDR3 DNA reads TGCGCCAGCAGCTTGGGGGCACAAGAGACCCAGTACTTC. This codes for CASSLGAQETQYF.

The gene calls are TRBV5-1 and TRBJ2-5; 12 bases are a match to TRBD2. The CDR3 length is 19 residues. From germline, CDR1 is SGHRS and CDR2 YFSETQ. The trim removed 3 bases at V and 5 bases at J, leaving 17 bases unmatched. The CDR3 nucleotides read TGCGCCAGCAGCTCGCCACTAGCGGGGGGCATACCCAACCGCGAGACCCAGTACTTC. It yields the protein CASSSPLAGGIPNRETQYF.

The V call is TRBV19, the J call TRBJ2-4; 7 bases align to TRBD2. The V gene end was trimmed by 3 bases and the J gene end by 0 bases; junction bases not matched to a gene: 8. Germline lookup yields CDR1 LNHDA and CDR2 SQIVND (reference sequence). This CDR3 is 17 amino acids long. In DNA form, the CDR3 reads TGTGCCAGTAGTATGTCTCCTAGCGGTATAGCCAAAAACATTCAGTACTTC. Its translation is CASSMSPSGIAKNIQYF.

The chain joins TRBV18 to TRBJ1-1, with 9 bases identical to TRBD1. The J segment lost 2 bases and the V segment lost 6 bases, leaving 7 bases of the junction unmatched. CDR1 and CDR2 from the germline V gene are KGHSH and LQKENI. This CDR3 has 15 residues. CDR3 in amino acids: CASSAGTGPNTEAFF. Written as DNA, the CDR3 is TGTGCCAGCTCGGCCGGGACAGGGCCTAACACTGAAGCTTTCTTT. Supplemented by reference TRBV18 and TRBJ1-1, the full variable domain reads NAGVMQNPRHLVRRRGQEARLRCSPMKGHSHVYWYRQLPEEGLKFMVYLQKENIIDESGMPKERFSAEFPKEGPSILRIQQVVRGDSAAYFCASSAGTGPNTEAFFGQGTRLTVV.

This chain joins TRBV7-8 and TRBJ1-1; 8 nucleotides match TRBD1. CDR3 size: 15 residues. V was clipped by 5 bases and J by 6 bases; unmatched bases: 11. Germline assignment: CDR1 SGHVS and CDR2 FQNEAQ. The CDR3 DNA reads as TGTGCCAGCAGCACTTGGACAGGGTTGAATTCTGAAGCTTTCTTT. Its translation: CASSTWTGLNSEAFF.

The rearrangement uses TRBV10-3 and TRBJ2-7, with 7 bases that match TRBD1. The germline V gene has CDR1 ENHRY and CDR2 SYGVKD. J gave up 1 base and V 11 bases, and 8 bases lay outside the gene matches. This CDR3 spans 13 amino acids. The CDR3 DNA reads as TGTGCCGCTTTAGGGGACAGATCCTACGAGCAGTACTTC. This sequence encodes CAALGDRSYEQYF.

This clone showed up just once. The rearrangement joins TRBV18 to TRBJ1-2; 9 nucleotides match TRBD1. J was trimmed by 8 bases and V by 6 bases; bases with no gene match: 7. The length of the CDR3 is 13 residues. Germline V gene lookup returns CDR1 KGHSH and CDR2 LQKENI. The CDR3 sequence: CASSAGTGSGYTF. In nucleotides, the CDR3 is TGTGCCAGCTCGGCCGGGACAGGGAGCGGCTACACCTTC.

This chain uses TRBV19 with TRBJ1-5; D gene unclear. The CDR3 spans 15 residues. CDR1 is LNHDA, CDR2 SQIVND, per germline (reference sequence). The V gene lost 7 bases and the J gene lost 0 bases, with 13 bases spanning the gap. The CDR3 sequence is CASTVQRFSNQPQHF. In DNA form, the CDR3 reads TGTGCCAGTACCGTACAGAGATTTAGCAATCAGCCCCAGCATTTT. The entire variable domain, with the rest obtained from reference TRBV19 and TRBJ1-5, is as follows: DGGITQSPKYLFRKEGQNVTLSCEQNLNHDAMYWYRQDPGQGLRLIYYSQIVNDFQKGDIAEGYSVSREKKESFPLTVTSAQKNPTAFYLCASTVQRFSNQPQHFGDGTRLSIL.

V gene TRBV28 combines with J gene TRBJ2-3; D perhaps matches TRBD2 (7 bases). The length of the CDR3 is 16 residues. V lost 5 bases, J lost 2 bases, and 17 bases lay in between. Germline assignment: CDR1 MDHEN and CDR2 SYDVKM. The CDR3 DNA reads as TGTGCCAGCAGTCCCAGGGGAGCGGGGCCCACAGATACGCAGTATTTT. This gives the protein CASSPRGAGPTDTQYF.

The chain links TRBV21-1 to TRBJ1-2; TRBD1, the table's D call, was not compared with the DNA. TRBV21-1 represents a pseudogene. The CDR3 contains 13 residues. The DNA for the CDR3 is TGTGCCAGCAGGCAGACAGGAGACTATGGCTACACCTTC. Its protein is CASRQTGDYGYTF.

The chain uses TRBV30 and TRBJ1-1; D perhaps matches TRBD1 (6 bases). V gave up 0 bases and J gave up 3 bases, with 14 bases separating them. The CDR3 is 15 amino acids. Germline CDR1 and CDR2: GTSNPN and SVGIG (reference sequence). The CDR3 spells CAWSVWGGKDTEAFF. The CDR3 coding sequence is TGTGCCTGGAGTGTATGGGGGGGCAAGGACACTGAAGCTTTCTTT.

This chain connects TRBV27 to TRBJ2-7; 7 positions match TRBD1. Germline V CDR1 and CDR2: MNHEY, SMNVEV (reference sequence). The V segment lost 5 bases and the J segment 6 bases; nucleotides outside the gene matches: 10. This CDR3 spans 14 amino acids. The CDR3 bases are TGTGCCAGCAGTACCCGGACAGGTTTAGGCGAGCAGTACTTC. Translated, it gives CASSTRTGLGEQYF.

The genes are TRBV15 and TRBJ1-4; TRBD1 matches at 7 bases. CDR1 is LNHNV, CDR2 YYDKDF, per germline (reference sequence). The V segment lost 3 bases and the J segment 7 bases; nucleotides outside the gene matches: 2. The CDR3 runs to 13 residues. The CDR3 bases are TGTGCCACCAGCAGTGGGACAGTTGAAAAACTGTTTTTT. Its protein product is CATSSGTVEKLFF.

The rearrangement uses TRBV11-3 and TRBJ2-1; 10 positions agree with TRBD2. CDR3 size: 13 residues. Unmatched junction bases numbered 7, after V lost 5 bases and J lost 12 bases. Germline V lookup: CDR1 SGHNT, CDR2 YENEEA. The CDR3 here is CASSVSGRASQFF. The CDR3 DNA sequence: TGTGCCAGCAGCGTCAGCGGGAGGGCCTCGCAGTTCTTC.

The genes are TRBV28 and TRBJ1-2, with a tentative D call TRBD1 (6 bases). The V end was cut by 8 bases, the J end by 4 bases, with 17 bases between. CDR1 is MDHEN, CDR2 SYDVKM, per germline. The CDR3 spans 14 residues. The CDR3: CASGTTQGSYGYTF. The CDR3 nucleotides are TGTGCCAGCGGAACGACACAGGGATCCTATGGCTACACCTTC.

The J gene is TRBJ1-1, the V gene TRBV25-1, with a weak D call TRBD1 (5 bases). V was cut by 2 bases and J by 4 bases, with 8 bases left in between. CDR1 is MGHDK, CDR2 SYGVNS, per germline. The CDR3 contains 13 residues. CDR3 in amino acids: CASSEQGSTEAFF. The CDR3 coding sequence is TGTGCCAGCAGTGAACAGGGCAGCACTGAAGCTTTCTTT.

The sample holds many counts of this clone. The J gene is TRBJ1-1, the V gene TRBV6-5, with 7 bases fitting TRBD1. This CDR3 spans 14 amino acids. The J segment lost 5 bases and the V segment lost 2 bases, leaving 5 bases of the junction unmatched. CDR1 is MNHEY, CDR2 SVGAGI, per germline. CDR3 residues: CASSYVPGGTEAFF. In DNA, the CDR3 is TGTGCCAGCAGTTACGTTCCAGGGGGGACTGAAGCTTTCTTT.

CDR3 in DNA: TGTGCCAGCAGCAAGCAGGCTATGAGCTCCTACAATGAGCAGTTCTTC. Translation gives CASSKQAMSSYNEQFF. The V call is TRBV7-3, the J call TRBJ2-1; D unresolved. V lost 5 bases to trimming and J lost 0 bases, with 14 bases between them. This CDR3 contains 16 residues. The germline CDR1 and CDR2 sequences are SGHTA and FQGTGA.

The chain couples TRBV14 to TRBJ2-1, with no clear D. V lost 1 base to trimming and J lost 6 bases, with 10 bases between them. The CDR3 runs 14 residues. Germline values: CDR1 SGHDN, CDR2 FVKESK. The CDR3 DNA reads TGTGCCAGCAGCCAAGTTATCGCGAGCAATGAGCAGTTCTTC. Protein sequence: CASSQVIASNEQFF.

This chain joins TRBV12-5 and TRBJ2-3; 8 nucleotides align to TRBD2. This CDR3 contains 15 residues. Trimming cost V 1 base and J 0 bases; bases outside gene matches: 0. Germline assignment: CDR1 LGHNT and CDR2 FRNRAP. This CDR3 is CASGLASGSTDTQYF. CDR3 sequence (DNA): TGTGCTAGTGGTTTGGCTAGCGGGAGCACAGATACGCAGTATTTT.